This T cell receptor (beta chain) was sequenced for a study of technical replicates of blood from several donors. This CDR3 comprises 13 residues. The V gene's germline CDR1 is SGHVS and CDR2 FQNEAQ. Deletions cut 1 base from V and 6 bases from J, with 10 bases between. Repertoires were generated with immunoSEQ multiplex PCR, while TCRdb's copy carries only in-frame clones and drops some. Seen here are approximately 65,000 clones, around 87% observed once, and the top ten hold 5.1%. Sequenced input: PBMCs. This chain joins TRBV7-8 and TRBJ2-7, with D perhaps matching TRBD2 (5 bases). The clonotype originates from a human donor in good health. Some clones in this sample may be carry-over from other donors' samples. CDR3: CASSLGGGLEQYF. The DNA for the CDR3 is TGTGCCAGCAGCTTAGGAGGCGGGCTCGAGCAGTACTTC.